The 14 T cell receptor beta chains listed next were all sequenced from one sample in a study of shared clonotypes between healthy human individuals. Libraries were prepared by immunoSEQ multiplex PCR; TCRdb keeps only in-frame clonotypes and omits some of them. This sample has roughly 700,000 clones, with approximately 79% found just once. The specimen was memory CD4+ T cells sorted from blood. Documented subset: CD45RA-negative fraction. The origin of the receptors is a woman aged 25 to 39 in good health.

This clone has only a few counts. The V and J genes are TRBV18 and TRBJ2-2; D remains ambiguous. The ends were cut back, 4 bases at V and 0 bases at J, with 9 bases in the middle. CDR3 size: 15 residues. Germline V gives CDR1 KGHSH, CDR2 LQKENI. In nucleotides, the CDR3 is TGTGCCAGCTCACAGGCAGAAGCGAACACCGGGGAGCTGTTTTTT. Translation: CASSQAEANTGELFF.

This clone was observed a handful of times. V is TRBV5-1 and J is TRBJ1-5, with no clear D. V gave up 0 bases and J gave up 8 bases, with 9 bases separating them. CDR1 SGHRS and CDR2 YFSETQ come from the germline V gene. This CDR3 is built from 13 residues. CDR3 in DNA: TGCGCCAGCAGCTTGGCCGGTCGGGAGCCCCAGCATTTT. The encoded protein is CASSLAGREPQHF. Using reference TRBV5-1 and TRBJ1-5 for the parts outside the CDR3, the full variable domain is KAGVTQTPRYLIKTRGQQVTLSCSPISGHRSVSWYQQTPGQGLQFLFEYFSETQRNKGNFPGRFSGRQFSNSRSEMNVSTLELGDSALYLCASSLAGREPQHFGDGTRLSIL.

The chain couples TRBV18 to TRBJ1-1; a weak D match, TRBD1 (5 bases). The CDR3 consists of 16 residues. Trimming removed 1 base from V and 4 bases from J, with 16 bases in between. Germline V lookup: CDR1 KGHSH, CDR2 LQKENI. CDR3: CASSPLPQARSTEAFF. The CDR3 DNA reads as TGTGCCAGCTCACCACTACCACAGGCTAGGAGCACTGAAGCTTTCTTT.

The CDR3 sequence is CASSPGTAGQPQHF. The CDR3 DNA reads as TGCGCCAGCAGCCCCGGGACGGCCGGCCAGCCCCAGCATTTT. The chain has TRBV5-1 and TRBJ1-5; D may be TRBD1 (5 bases). The germline V gene has CDR1 SGHRS and CDR2 YFSETQ. This CDR3 is 14 amino acids long. V was shortened by 4 bases and J by 7 bases, with 15 bases between the two germline ends. Looking up the rest from reference TRBV5-1 and TRBJ1-5 gives the full variable domain: KAGVTQTPRYLIKTRGQQVTLSCSPISGHRSVSWYQQTPGQGLQFLFEYFSETQRNKGNFPGRFSGRQFSNSRSEMNVSTLELGDSALYLCASSPGTAGQPQHFGDGTRLSIL.

On this clone: A read error is likely here: a far larger clone is one base away. The gene calls are TRBV7-2 and TRBJ1-5; D gene unclear. CDR3 length: 12 amino acids. The germline V gene encodes CDR1 SGHTA and CDR2 FQGNSA. Trimming pared 4 bases from V and 5 bases from J, leaving 6 bases between. CDR3 protein: CASSSIDQPQHF. The CDR3 region has the DNA TGTGCCAGCAGCTCTATCGATCAGCCCCAGCATTTT.

The chain joins TRBV11-2 to TRBJ2-7, with a weak D call TRBD2 (5 bases). Germline CDR1 reads SGHAT; CDR2 reads FQNNGV. The CDR3 is made up of 13 amino acids. Deletions cut 2 bases from V and 7 bases from J, with 12 bases between. The CDR3 sequence: CASSLSRESEQYF. The CDR3 region has the DNA TGTGCCAGCAGCTTATCACGGGAATCTGAGCAGTACTTC.

This chain connects TRBV10-1 to TRBJ1-1; 9 bases match TRBD1. Germline CDR1 reads WNHNN; CDR2 reads SYGVQD (reference sequence). V was pared by 3 bases and J by 10 bases, with 15 bases of the junction left unmatched. This CDR3 is 16 amino acids long. CDR3 in amino acids: CASSDLPGTGISGAFF. The CDR3, as DNA: TGCGCCAGCAGTGACCTGCCCGGGACAGGGATATCGGGAGCTTTCTTT.

In this sample, this clone turned up a few times. The rearrangement uses TRBV6-5 and TRBJ1-5; the D is unclear. Germline V gives CDR1 MNHEY, CDR2 SVGAGI. The CDR3 has 15 residues. V lost 6 bases, J lost 2 bases, and 14 bases lay in between. CDR3 sequence: CASSGSQSGNQPQHF. CDR3 coding DNA: TGTGCCAGCAGCGGAAGTCAATCGGGCAATCAGCCCCAGCATTTT.

The chain has TRBV29-1 and TRBJ1-1; D not certain. V gave up 4 bases and J gave up 0 bases, with 6 bases separating them. Germline V gene data show CDR1 as SQVTM and CDR2 as ANQGSEA. This CDR3 contains 12 residues. The CDR3 loop reads CSVAGLNTEAFF. DNA for the CDR3: TGCAGCGTTGCAGGACTGAACACTGAAGCTTTCTTT.

The chain has TRBV5-1 and TRBJ2-1; D is unclear. Trimming took off 4 bases at V and 0 bases at J, with 11 bases between the two ends. Germline V gene lookup returns CDR1 SGHRS and CDR2 YFSETQ. CDR3 length equals 15 residues. For the CDR3, the DNA is TGCGCCAGCAGCGCCGCCCGTCCCTCCTACAATGAGCAGTTCTTC. Residues: CASSAARPSYNEQFF.

The chain carries TRBV7-9 and TRBJ1-4, with D tentatively TRBD1 (5 bases). V was shortened by 6 bases and J by 8 bases, with 13 bases between the two germline ends. The CDR3 covers 13 residues. Per the germline V gene, CDR1 is SEHNR and CDR2 is FQNEAQ (reference sequence). The CDR3 reads CASSLQVEEKLFF. The CDR3 DNA is TGTGCCAGCAGTCTACAGGTGGAGGAAAAACTGTTTTTT.

V gene TRBV15 combines with J gene TRBJ2-1, with D possibly matching TRBD2 (6 bases). The germline gives CDR1 LNHNV, CDR2 YYDKDF (reference sequence). The CDR3 runs 13 residues. V lost 1 base to trimming and J lost 7 bases, with 8 bases between them. The CDR3 DNA follows: TGTGCCACCAGCAGAGTGGAGGGAAATGAGCAGTTCTTC. Protein sequence: CATSRVEGNEQFF.

This chain uses TRBV11-2 with TRBJ2-3, with D perhaps assigned TRBD1 or TRBD2 (5 bases each). The CDR3 contains 17 residues. With 3 bases removed from V and 0 bases from J, the gap between germline ends came to 16 bases. The germline V gene encodes CDR1 SGHAT and CDR2 FQNNGV. CDR3 sequence: CASSFRASGGSTDTQYF. CDR3 nucleotide sequence: TGTGCCAGCAGCTTTCGGGCGAGTGGGGGTAGCACAGATACGCAGTATTTT.

The chain combines TRBV7-9 with TRBJ2-5; D call uncertain. The CDR3 sequence is 15 residues long. Germline V CDR1 and CDR2: SEHNR, FQNEAQ (reference sequence). V lost 5 bases and J 4 bases, leaving 17 bases between the germline ends. CDR3 in amino acids: CASSRPIGQGETQYF. The CDR3 nucleotides read TGTGCCAGCAGCCGCCCCATTGGGCAAGGAGAGACCCAGTACTTC.